Listed here is a single TCR beta chain. Its antigen target is currently unknown. Nothing much larger sits one base from this clone, and base qualities are not available. The data are from a study of PD-1 blockade in classical Hodgkin lymphoma (TCRdb year 2020). Background for the entire study: Nivolumab dosing was 3 mg/kg intravenously every 2 weeks, continuing until either disease progression or unacceptable toxicity. A peripheral blood immune signature of response to PD-1 blockade in classical Hodgkin lymphoma was defined using TCR beta sequencing and CyTOF. Findings and caveats that apply to the study as a whole: A significant rise by C4D1 was seen in CD4+ but not CD8+ TCR diversity (p=0.0027 vs p=0.16), with the rise being most apparent in complete responders (p=0.02). Baseline TCR diversity was reported to be lower in newly diagnosed patients than in healthy donors, and even lower in relapsed/refractory patients. Diversity was lower in patients who began nivolumab less than 1 year after ASCT, so these patients were left out of later analyses to avoid confounding by immune reconstitution. The study was limited to a single clinical trial cohort, and causes of repertoire differences, possibly disease activity or prior therapy, remained undefined. Trial patients with a complete response had baseline diversity similar to that of newly diagnosed patients, while partial responders and progressors had significantly lower diversity.

Genomic DNA was isolated using the Qiagen DNeasy kit from unsorted PBMCs as well as from negatively selected CD4+ and CD8+ fractions. TCR beta CDR3 regions were amplified by immunoSEQ multiplex PCR using primers annealing to V and J segments. A synthetic immune receptor repertoire was used to minimize amplification bias, and remaining bias was computationally removed after sequencing. Regarding the original processing steps: Repertoire diversity was quantified as the Shannon entropy index using custom Python scripts. Unsorted, CD4+ and CD8+ repertoires were analyzed separately, except for combined analyses in which CD4+ and CD8+ sequences were merged in silico. Clonal expansion was defined as at least a 2-fold frequency increase after treatment relative to C1D1, with a pseudocount of 0.5 for undetected baseline clones. Clones with 0 or 1 copy at C1D1 were classified as singleton clones, and clones with 2 or more copies were classified as non-singleton clones. Clones expanded in unsorted samples were annotated as CD4+, CD8+ or unknown by matching protein sequences in sorted samples from the same patient. Wilcoxon tests were applied to paired samples to test diversity changes from C1D1 to C4D1. TCRdb carries this immuneACCESS record with in-frame sequences only. Its versions omit some clonotypes, under half of them owing to an unresolved V gene in the studies checked, with the rest unexplained. V, J and clone size are those of that table, while D and trimming were read from the DNA. The sample table lists roughly 29,000 clones, 85% to 90% of them with a count of one. About 2.4% of the sample goes to the ten largest clones.

The germline ends are 8 bases apart after V is trimmed by 4 bases and J by 3 bases. Sequences SGHKS (CDR1) and YYEKEE (CDR2) are obtained from the germline V gene (reference sequence). The CDR3 goes from the cysteine to the phenylalanine over 12 residues. This entry keeps only the CDR3 DNA: 36 bases, framed from base 1. The time point label, as the study defines it: cycle 4 day 1 (C4D1), after 6 weeks of nivolumab. Every trial patient had relapsed following autologous stem cell transplantation, and prior brentuximab vedotin exposure was what differed among cohorts A, B and C. Using a Miltenyi CD4+ T cell isolation kit, CD4+ T cells were purified from thawed PBMCs through magnetic negative selection. A total of 56 patients with relapsed/refractory classical Hodgkin lymphoma made up the trial cohort, and each patient's best overall response was complete response, partial response or progressive disease. Trial patients were treated with single-agent nivolumab in the multi-cohort phase II CheckMate 205 trial. An independent review committee assessed best overall response by applying the 2007 International Working Group response criteria. Trial PBMCs were collected immediately before nivolumab initiation (C1D1) and during therapy at cycle 2 day 1 and cycle 4 day 1. Peripheral blood was collected in 8 mL Vacutainer Cell Preparation Tubes, from which PBMCs were isolated by centrifugation and then cryopreserved. Purified CD4+ and CD8+ fractions were generated only in cases for which an additional PBMC sample was available. Magnetically labelled cells were depleted on LS columns in a quadroMACS separator, and the flow-through was collected as the purified fraction.

The TCR was taken from a human donor with classical Hodgkin lymphoma. The chain couples TRBV5-5 to TRBJ2-7; the D gene assignment is perhaps TRBD1 or TRBD2, with each matching 5 bases. Sequenced material: CD4+ T cells from blood, taken before the fourth cycle of nivolumab. The nucleotide sequence is given as TGTGCCAGCAGCCGGGACCTCTACGAGCAGTACTTC. It is translated as CASSRDLYEQYF.